The 31 T cell receptor beta chains in this list originate from one sample, sequenced in a study of shared clonotypes between healthy human individuals. Here immunoSEQ multiplex PCR was the method, and the copy in TCRdb shows in-frame clones only, minus some. The data hold about 1,800,000 clones, with approximately 95% observed a single time. CD8 cells regarded as naive lacked CD45RO, were positively chosen for CCR7, and omitted terminally differentiated effector memory CD45RA+ cells. Sample: naive CD8+ T cells sorted from blood. These receptors came from a man between 18 and 29 years old in good health.

This sequence joins TRBV4-3 and TRBJ2-5; D gene uncertain. V lost 4 bases and J lost 3, with 15 bases in between. The CDR3 sequence is 15 residues long. Germline V lookup: CDR1 LGHNA, CDR2 YSLEER. CDR3 bases: TGCGCCAGCAGCCGGCTCTTCCACACGGAAGAGACCCAGTACTTC. Its protein is CASSRLFHTEETQYF.

The chain carries TRBV29-1 and TRBJ2-1; a weak D match, TRBD2 (5 bases). The CDR3 spans 13 residues. V lost 4 bases and J lost 3, with 10 bases in between. CDR1 and CDR2 (germline): SQVTM, ANQGSEA. In nucleotides, the CDR3 is TGCAGCGTTGGATTCGGGGTCTACAATGAGCAGTTCTTC. Translating it yields CSVGFGVYNEQFF.

The chain uses TRBV7-3 and TRBJ2-5; 9 nucleotides align to TRBD2. Per germline, CDR1 SGHTA and CDR2 FQGTGA. The CDR3 loop spans 15 amino acids. V lost 5 bases, J lost 5 bases, and 9 bases stayed unmatched. The CDR3 bases are TGTGCCAGCAGCCCCCGACTAGCGGCAGTTGAGACCCAGTACTTC. This codes for CASSPRLAAVETQYF.

This clone was counted only a few times. This sample also contains other DNA sequences that code for the same CDR3. The chain has TRBV10-3 and TRBJ1-2; 7 bases align to TRBD1. Germline CDR1 is ENHRY and CDR2 is SYGVKD. With V trimmed by 2 bases and J by 3 bases, 0 bases remained unmatched. The CDR3 is 13 residues long. In DNA, the CDR3 is TGTGCCATCAGTGAGGACAGGGACTATGGCTACACCTTC. Amino acid sequence: CAISEDRDYGYTF.

This clone has only one observation. This rearrangement joins TRBV28 to TRBJ2-7; tentatively, D is TRBD1 (6 bases). V lost 3 bases to trimming and J lost 1 base, with 19 bases between them. Germline lookup yields CDR1 MDHEN and CDR2 SYDVKM. This CDR3 is built from 17 residues. The CDR3 here is CASSLGPRHTGSYEQYF. CDR3 nucleotides: TGTGCCAGCAGTTTGGGCCCCCGGCATACAGGGTCCTACGAGCAGTACTTC.

Regarding this clone: This is likely a read error, given that the CDR3 carries no conserved phenylalanine or tryptophan at its end. No DNA is shown, since the ends of the CDR3 on it are uncertain; the CDR3 is the one TCRdb lists. The chain combines TRBV6-5 with TRBJ2-7. The CDR3 region is 13 residues in length, termini included. Germline V gene lookup returns CDR1 MNHEY and CDR2 SVGAGI. This CDR3 is CASSEDAGTEPRP.

The genes are TRBV5-8 and TRBJ2-2; 10 bases line up with TRBD1. CDR1 and CDR2 (germline): SGHTS, YDEGEE. There are 15 residues in the CDR3. Losses at the gene ends were 6 bases for V and 6 bases for J; bases not matched to a gene: 8. The chain's CDR3 is CASNLLTGGPGELFF. The CDR3 bases are TGTGCCAGCAACCTTTTGACAGGGGGCCCCGGGGAGCTGTTTTTT.

The rearrangement links TRBV5-1 to TRBJ2-7; the D gene is possibly TRBD2 (6 bases). Trimming cost V 4 bases and J 0 bases, with 14 bases left between them. This CDR3 is built from 15 residues. Germline CDR1 and CDR2: SGHRS and YFSETQ. In DNA form, the CDR3 reads TGCGCCAGCAGCCCGGGAGCCGAAAGCTCCTACGAGCAGTACTTC. Its translation is CASSPGAESSYEQYF.

Remarks on this clone: This specimen includes other DNA sequences encoding the same CDR3. The chain combines TRBV28 with TRBJ2-3, with TRBD2 matching over 9 bases. J lost 0 bases, V lost 5 bases, and 0 bases had no gene match. The CDR3 has 14 amino acids. Germline V lookup: CDR1 MDHEN, CDR2 SYDVKM. CDR3: CASSLAGSTDTQYF. The CDR3 DNA is TGTGCCAGCAGTCTAGCGGGGAGCACAGATACGCAGTATTTT.

Regarding this clone: This sample includes further DNA sequences coding for the same CDR3. CDR3 nucleotide sequence: TGTGCCAGCAGTTACTCGAGAACTTACGAGCAGTACTTC. Protein product: CASSYSRTYEQYF. The chain carries TRBV6-5 and TRBJ2-7; D not certain. V lost 0 bases to trimming and J lost 4 bases, with 7 bases between them. This CDR3 is built from 13 residues. Germline values: CDR1 MNHEY, CDR2 SVGAGI.

The genes are TRBV11-3 and TRBJ2-7; D is unresolved. V lost 2 bases and J 3 bases, leaving 8 bases between the germline ends. CDR3 length: 13 residues. Germline V lookup: CDR1 SGHNT, CDR2 YENEEA. Written as DNA, the CDR3 is TGTGCCAGCAGCTTAACGAGCTTCTACGAGCAGTACTTC. This codes for CASSLTSFYEQYF.

Here the CDR3 reads CASSISQGRHEQYF. CDR3 sequence (DNA): TGTGCCAGTAGTATTTCGCAGGGGAGGCACGAGCAGTACTTC. The chain carries TRBV19 and TRBJ2-7; D may correspond to TRBD1 or TRBD2 (6 bases each). Trimming took 3 bases from V and 5 from J, leaving 14 bases between them. CDR1 LNHDA and CDR2 SQIVND come from the germline V gene (reference sequence). The CDR3 length is 14 residues.

The count of this clone is one. CDR3 protein: CASSKSVSEF. The CDR3 nucleotides are TGTGCCAGCAGCAAATCTGTATCGGAGTTC. The J gene is TRBJ2-7, the V gene TRBV21-1; no check of the table's D call, TRBD2, against the DNA was made. TRBV21-1 is described as a pseudogene. The CDR3 sequence is 10 residues long.

This chain joins TRBV7-2 and TRBJ2-7, with a possible D match to TRBD2 (5 bases). V was trimmed by 7 bases and J by 4 bases, leaving 20 bases between them. CDR3 length: 15 residues. Per germline, CDR1 SGHTA and CDR2 FQGNSA. Written as DNA, the CDR3 is TGTGCCAGCACCCCGAGGGCAGAGGCAATATACGAGCAGTACTTC. Amino acids: CASTPRAEAIYEQYF.

The CDR3 bases are TGTGCCATCAGTGAGTCGGTCGGACTGAATGAGCAGTTCTTC. Translated: CAISESVGLNEQFF. V and J are TRBV10-3 and TRBJ2-1; a possible D gene is TRBD2 (5 bases). CDR3 length: 14 residues. Germline V gives CDR1 ENHRY, CDR2 SYGVKD. The V end lost 0 bases, the J end lost 7 bases, and 10 bases lay between the germline ends.

The V gene is TRBV28, the J gene TRBJ1-3; no firm D call. Trimming took 5 bases from V and 0 from J, leaving 8 bases between them. The CDR3 consists of 14 residues. The germline V gene has CDR1 MDHEN and CDR2 SYDVKM. CDR3 in DNA: TGTGCCAGCAGTCCCACCAGCTCTGGAAACACCATATATTTT. It encodes CASSPTSSGNTIYF. Filled out from reference TRBV28 and TRBJ1-3, the complete variable domain reads DVKVTQSSRYLVKRTGEKVFLECVQDMDHENMFWYRQDPGLGLRLIYFSYDVKMKEKGDIPEGYSVSREKKERFSLILESASTNQTSMYLCASSPTSSGNTIYFGEGSWLTVV.

This clone was seen only once. The rearrangement links TRBV9 to TRBJ2-3, with a tentative D call TRBD2 (7 bases). CDR1 and CDR2 from the germline V gene are SGDLS and YYNGEE. The germline V and J ends were trimmed by 4 bases and 5 bases, with 14 bases remaining between them. The CDR3 has 14 residues. The CDR3 DNA follows: TGTGCCAGCAGCAAGTACGGGGGGCTAGATACGCAGTATTTT. Its protein product is CASSKYGGLDTQYF.

For the CDR3, the DNA is TGCAGCGTTGAATCGGGGGACGGGGATACGCAGTATTTT. Translated: CSVESGDGDTQYF. The rearrangement uses TRBV29-1 and TRBJ2-3; D might be TRBD2 (6 bases). Germline V gene data show CDR1 as SQVTM and CDR2 as ANQGSEA. V was clipped by 2 bases and J by 6 bases, with 12 bases between them. The CDR3 consists of 13 residues.

This clone has a single count. The chain recombines TRBV27 with TRBJ1-4; D unresolved. Germline values: CDR1 MNHEY, CDR2 SMNVEV (reference sequence). This CDR3 spans 15 amino acids. Trimming took 4 bases from V and 5 from J, leaving 14 bases between them. CDR3 sequence (DNA): TGTGCCAGCAGTTATTCGGGTGGTGCCAATGAAAAACTGTTTTTT. This sequence encodes CASSYSGGANEKLFF.

Turning to this clone: The sample holds other DNA sequences that translate to the same CDR3. The rearrangement uses TRBV7-9 and TRBJ2-1, with a possible D match to TRBD2 (6 bases). This CDR3 region has 15 residues. Germline CDR1 and CDR2: SEHNR and FQNEAQ (reference sequence). V was shortened by 1 base and J by 3 bases, with 10 bases between the two germline ends. The CDR3 DNA sequence: TGTGCCAGCAGCTTAGTTTTAGCGGACTACAATGAGCAGTTCTTC. Its protein product is CASSLVLADYNEQFF.

The chain carries TRBV5-5 and TRBJ1-5; unclear D gene. CDR1 and CDR2 (germline): SGHKS, YYEKEE (reference sequence). V was trimmed by 0 bases and J by 1 base, leaving 11 bases between them. The CDR3 is 16 amino acids. CDR3 in amino acids: CASSLGWAPSNQPQHF. Written as DNA, the CDR3 is TGTGCCAGCAGCTTGGGCTGGGCGCCAAGCAATCAGCCCCAGCATTTT.

As regards this clone: The identical CDR3 is also encoded by other nucleotide sequences in the sample. The chain is built from TRBV27 and TRBJ2-2; 9 nucleotides agree with TRBD2. The CDR3 is made up of 14 amino acids. Germline V CDR1 and CDR2: MNHEY, SMNVEV (reference sequence). V lost 6 bases to trimming and J lost 5 bases; unmatched junction nucleotides: 4. The CDR3 protein is CASRLAGLTGELFF. CDR3 DNA sequence: TGTGCCAGCAGGCTAGCGGGGTTAACCGGGGAGCTGTTTTTT.

Only one count was recorded for this clone. For the CDR3, the DNA is TGCGCCAGCAGCCAAATGTATAGAGCAGTCGATGAGCAGTTCTTC. Its translation: CASSQMYRAVDEQFF. This rearrangement joins TRBV4-1 to TRBJ2-1; no firm D call. Between the trimmed V and J ends, which lost 2 bases and 8 bases, there was a span of 16 bases. CDR3 length: 15 residues. Germline CDR1 is MGHRA and CDR2 is YSYEKL.

The V and J genes are TRBV9 and TRBJ1-1; D is unclear. The CDR3 is made up of 15 amino acids. The germline V gene has CDR1 SGDLS and CDR2 YYNGEE. V was trimmed by 0 bases and J by 3 bases, leaving 12 bases between them. CDR3 region: CASSVGEQTYTEAFF. CDR3 sequence (DNA): TGTGCCAGCAGCGTAGGGGAACAGACGTACACTGAAGCTTTCTTT. Filled out from reference TRBV9 and TRBJ1-1, the complete variable domain reads DSGVTQTPKHLITATGQRVTLRCSPRSGDLSVYWYQQSLDQGLQFLIQYYNGEERAKGNILERFSAQQFPDLHSELNLSSLELGDSALYFCASSVGEQTYTEAFFGQGTRLTVV.

This clone has a single count. This sequence joins TRBV13 and TRBJ2-3, with D unclear. V was trimmed by 5 bases and J by 5 bases, leaving 11 bases between them. This CDR3 contains 13 residues. Germline V lookup: CDR1 PRHDT, CDR2 FYEKMQ (reference sequence). The CDR3 is CASSPNWEDTQYF. The CDR3 region has the DNA TGTGCCAGCAGCCCAAATTGGGAAGATACGCAGTATTTT.

V is TRBV4-3 and J is TRBJ1-2, with D perhaps TRBD1 (5 bases). This CDR3 has 16 residues. The germline gives CDR1 LGHNA, CDR2 YSLEER. The V end was cut by 0 bases, the J end by 4 bases, with 15 bases between. In DNA, the CDR3 is TGCGCCAGCAGCCAAGACGACGACAGAGTCTTCTATGGCTACACCTTC. Amino acids: CASSQDDDRVFYGYTF.

In DNA, the CDR3 is TGTGCCAGCAGCTTAGTCTACACAGGGGGCAATGAGCAGTTCTTC. It encodes CASSLVYTGGNEQFF. This rearrangement joins TRBV7-2 to TRBJ2-1, with TRBD1 identical over 8 bases. Germline CDR1 reads SGHTA; CDR2 reads FQGNSA. CDR3 length equals 15 residues. Trimming took 1 base from V and 6 from J; bases not matched to a gene: 5.

The chain employs TRBV30 and TRBJ2-7; no clear D. The CDR3 loop spans 11 amino acids. V lost 5 bases, J lost 4 bases, and 9 bases lay in between. Germline V gene sequence: CDR1 GTSNPN, CDR2 SVGIG (reference sequence). CDR3 DNA sequence: TGTGCCTGGGGCCCCAAATACGAGCAGTACTTC. Its translation is CAWGPKYEQYF.

The CDR3 loop is CSARAREQFF. In DNA form, the CDR3 reads TGCAGTGCTAGGGCCCGAGAGCAGTTCTTC. The chain links TRBV20-1 to TRBJ2-1; D not resolved. The germline V gene has CDR1 DFQATT and CDR2 SNEGSKA (reference sequence). Between the trimmed V and J ends, which lost 3 bases and 10 bases, there was a span of 7 bases. CDR3 length: 10 residues.

J is TRBJ2-7 and V is TRBV2; 13 positions agree with TRBD2. CDR1 is SNHLY, CDR2 FYNNEI, per germline. This CDR3 has 16 amino acids. Trimming took 6 bases from V and 5 from J; bases not matched to a gene: 10. CDR3 in DNA: TGTGCCAGCAGAGATATAACTAGCGGGAGGGCTCACGAGCAGTACTTC. It yields the protein CASRDITSGRAHEQYF.

The J gene is TRBJ1-2, the V gene TRBV27; D unresolved. This CDR3 is 15 amino acids long. Germline V gene sequence: CDR1 MNHEY, CDR2 SMNVEV (reference sequence). V was pared by 6 bases and J by 1 base, with 15 bases between. This CDR3 reads CASSYGRTVNYGYTF. In DNA form, the CDR3 reads TGTGCCAGCAGCTACGGACGGACCGTTAACTATGGCTACACCTTC.